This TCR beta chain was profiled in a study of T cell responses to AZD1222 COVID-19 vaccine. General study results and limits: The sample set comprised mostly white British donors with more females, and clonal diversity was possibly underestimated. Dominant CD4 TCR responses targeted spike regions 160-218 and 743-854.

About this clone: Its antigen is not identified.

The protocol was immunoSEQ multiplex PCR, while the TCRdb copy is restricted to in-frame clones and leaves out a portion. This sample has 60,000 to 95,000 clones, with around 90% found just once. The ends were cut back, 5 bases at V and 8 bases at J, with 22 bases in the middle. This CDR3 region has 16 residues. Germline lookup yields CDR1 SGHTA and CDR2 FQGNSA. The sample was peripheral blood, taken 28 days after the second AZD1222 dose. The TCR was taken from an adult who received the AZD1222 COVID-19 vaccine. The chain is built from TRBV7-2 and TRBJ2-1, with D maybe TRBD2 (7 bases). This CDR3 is CASSGVWGGLKDEQFF. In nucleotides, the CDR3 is TGTGCCAGCAGCGGTGTGTGGGGGGGGCTGAAAGATGAGCAGTTCTTC.